Reported below is one T cell receptor beta chain. There is no known antigen for this receptor. Per-nucleotide qualities are absent, and no much larger clonotype sits a single base away. Receptors were amplified or captured by the immunoSEQ multiplex PCR assay. For TCR sequencing, RNA was extracted from every sample and reverse transcribed into cDNA to serve as template. First-strand cDNA was synthesized with SuperScript III using a 2:1 mix of oligo-dT and random hexamers. A synthetic immune receptor repertoire was used to gauge amplification bias, and whatever bias remained was removed computationally. Processing in the source paper ran as follows. Raw reads were preprocessed to remove errors, and CDR3 was defined by IMGT conventions from the conserved cysteine to phenylalanine. Clonality was computed as 1 minus the Shannon entropy, with the entropy normalized by log2 of the number of productive unique TCRs. Whether each scalp clone was CD4 or CD8 was inferred by checking scalp TCRbeta sequences against the CD4 and CD8 repertoires from sorted blood. Sourced from immuneACCESS, this table was stored by TCRdb with only in-frame sequences that have V and J called. A share of the clones is absent; for the studies checked, an unresolved V gene accounts for under half, and the remainder has no known explanation. Clone size and the V and J calls come from that table; the DNA yielded D and trimming. Recorded for this sample are roughly 200,000 clones; approximately 40% of them occurred a single time. The ten biggest clones cover roughly 2.8% of the sample.

This specimen comes from a study of CD8+ T cells in alopecia areata (dated by TCRdb to 2016 to 2019). General notes on the study: The treated patients took part in an open-label pilot trial in which moderate-to-severe alopecia areata was treated with oral tofacitinib at 5 to 10 mg twice daily. Tofacitinib was given for 6 to 18 months, followed by 6 months of follow-up off drug to assess delayed response and recurrence. For the treated patients, the SALT score, which quantifies what percentage of scalp surface area is affected, served as the measure of disease severity. To study T cell clonal expansion in alopecia areata, the researchers applied high-throughput TCRbeta sequencing to both the C3H/HeJ mouse model and human patients. Scalp tissue and sorted CD4+ and CD8+ peripheral blood T cells from patchy and totalis/universalis alopecia areata patients and from healthy controls were covered by human TCRbeta sequencing. Tofacitinib-treated patients had biopsies at baseline and at 4 and 24 weeks of treatment, with a later scalp biopsy in several patients. Scalp clonality was compared among normal scalp (n=4), patchy alopecia areata scalp (n=8), and alopecia totalis/universalis scalp (n=8). RNA was obtained with the PAXgene miRNA kit for fixed scalp, the miRNeasy kit for PBMCs, and the RNeasy kit for mouse skin. TCRbeta CDR3 regions were amplified by immunoSEQ multiplex PCR with 35 Vbeta forward and 13 Jbeta reverse primers.

Taken from the germline V gene (reference sequence), the CDR1 and CDR2 loops are SEHNR and FQNEAQ. Deletion took 4 bases off V and 5 bases off J, with a span of 12 bases between the germline ends. Inclusive of the bounding cysteine and phenylalanine, the CDR3 is 13 residues long. Only the CDR3 region is kept as DNA, spanning 39 bases read in frame from base 1. What the study reported, not specific to this receptor: The treated cohort was small, with a single nonresponder, so links between baseline CD8+ expansion and response need larger studies. Unlike mouse skin, which is dominated by gammadelta T cells, normal human skin has resident alphabeta T cells that are also sequenced, and this complicates analysis of the scalp TCR repertoire. Shared TCR sequences between patients were less evident than in mice, which may be partly attributable to HLA diversity in the patient population. Many expanded lesional clones were found to persist in scalp and blood during tofacitinib treatment, and relapse after treatment cessation may be partly explained by this persistence. With tofacitinib, both scalp clonality and the number of expanded CD8+ clones among the top 100 scalp clones went down significantly. Compared with normal scalp, lesional scalp, particularly in alopecia totalis/universalis, had higher clonality and more expanded CD8+ clones, which suggests antigenic drive.

The treatment or condition label corresponds to: oral pan-JAK inhibitor, 5-10 mg twice daily. Lesional scalp punch biopsies and peripheral blood were collected from alopecia areata patients. PBMCs were separated by density centrifugation and stained for CD3, CD4 and CD8, after which CD4+ and CD8+ T cells were sorted on a FACSAria. The input for sequencing was CD4+ T cells sorted from blood, taken at approximately week 37, from a patient treated with tofacitinib. This receptor was taken from a human donor with alopecia areata. The chain was built from TRBV7-9 and TRBJ2-7; a confident D gene designation cannot be given. DNA sequence: TGTGCCAGCAGCTCACCGAATATAAACGAGCAGTACTTC. It translates to CASSSPNINEQYF.